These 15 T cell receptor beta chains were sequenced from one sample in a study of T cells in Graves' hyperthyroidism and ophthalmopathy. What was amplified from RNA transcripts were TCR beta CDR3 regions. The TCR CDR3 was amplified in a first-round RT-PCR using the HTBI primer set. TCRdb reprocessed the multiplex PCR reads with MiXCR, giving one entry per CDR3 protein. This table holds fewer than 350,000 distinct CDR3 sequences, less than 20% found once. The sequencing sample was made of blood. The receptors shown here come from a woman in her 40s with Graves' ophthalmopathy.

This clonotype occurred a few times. As DNA, the CDR3 is TGCGCCAGCAGCCAGCCCCAGGGGTTTCCAGAGACCCAGTACTTC. Translating it yields CASSQPQGFPETQYF. V gene TRBV4-1 combines with J gene TRBJ2-5, with D possibly being TRBD1 (6 bases). From germline, CDR1 is MGHRA and CDR2 YSYEKL. The CDR3 has 15 residues. V was shortened by 3 bases and J by 4 bases, with 15 bases between the two germline ends.

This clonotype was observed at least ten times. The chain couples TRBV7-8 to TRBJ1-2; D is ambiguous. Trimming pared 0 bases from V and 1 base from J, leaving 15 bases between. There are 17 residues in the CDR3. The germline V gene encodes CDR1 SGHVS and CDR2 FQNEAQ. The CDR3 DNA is TGTGCCAGCAGCTTAGCGCAGTCCCAGCAGCATAACTATGGCTACACCTTC. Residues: CASSLAQSQQHNYGYTF. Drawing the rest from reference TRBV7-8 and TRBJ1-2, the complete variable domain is GAGVSQSPRYKVAKRGQDVALRCDPISGHVSLFWYQQALGQGPEFLTYFQNEAQLDKSGLPSDRFFAERPEGSVSTLKIQRTQQEDSAVYLCASSLAQSQQHNYGYTFGSGTRLTVV.

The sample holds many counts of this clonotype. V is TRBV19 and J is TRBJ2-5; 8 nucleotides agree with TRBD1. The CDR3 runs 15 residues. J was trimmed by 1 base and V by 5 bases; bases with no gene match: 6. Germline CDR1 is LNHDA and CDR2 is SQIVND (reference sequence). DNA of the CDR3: TGTGCCAGTAGTCACGTCACAGGGGGCCAAGAGACCCAGTACTTC. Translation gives CASSHVTGGQETQYF.

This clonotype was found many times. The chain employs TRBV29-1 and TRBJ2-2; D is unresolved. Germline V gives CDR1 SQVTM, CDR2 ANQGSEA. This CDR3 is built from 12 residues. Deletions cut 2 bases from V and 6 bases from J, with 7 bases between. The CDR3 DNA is TGCAGCGTTGAATTGTCTGCCGGGGAGCTGTTTTTT. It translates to CSVELSAGELFF.

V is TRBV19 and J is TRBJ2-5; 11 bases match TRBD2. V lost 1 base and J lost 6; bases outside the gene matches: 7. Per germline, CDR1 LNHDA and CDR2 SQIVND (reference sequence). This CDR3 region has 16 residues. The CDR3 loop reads CASSIGLAGGIQTQYF. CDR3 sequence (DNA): TGTGCCAGTAGTATAGGGCTAGCGGGAGGTATACAGACCCAGTACTTC.

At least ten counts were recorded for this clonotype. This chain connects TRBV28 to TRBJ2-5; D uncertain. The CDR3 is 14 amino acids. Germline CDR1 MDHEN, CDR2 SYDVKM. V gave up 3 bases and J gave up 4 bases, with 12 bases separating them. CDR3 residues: CASSLLVVGETQYF. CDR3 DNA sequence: TGTGCCAGCAGTTTGTTAGTGGTCGGAGAGACCCAGTACTTC.

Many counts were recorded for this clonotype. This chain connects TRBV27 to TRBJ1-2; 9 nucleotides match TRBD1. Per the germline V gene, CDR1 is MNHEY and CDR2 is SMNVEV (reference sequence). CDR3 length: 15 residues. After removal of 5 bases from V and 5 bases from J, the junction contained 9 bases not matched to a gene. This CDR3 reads CASSPRTGDLYGYTF. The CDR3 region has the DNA TGTGCCAGCAGTCCTAGGACAGGGGACTTGTATGGCTACACCTTC.

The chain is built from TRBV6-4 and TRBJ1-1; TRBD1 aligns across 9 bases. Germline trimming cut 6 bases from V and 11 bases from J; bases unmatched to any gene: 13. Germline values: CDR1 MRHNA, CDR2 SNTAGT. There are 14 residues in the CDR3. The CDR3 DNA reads TGTGCCAGCAGCCCGTCCCCGGGACAGGGTTACGCTTTCTTT. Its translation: CASSPSPGQGYAFF.

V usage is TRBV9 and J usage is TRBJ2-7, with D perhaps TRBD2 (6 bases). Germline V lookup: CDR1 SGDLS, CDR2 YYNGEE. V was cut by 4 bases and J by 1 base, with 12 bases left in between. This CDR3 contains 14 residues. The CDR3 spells CASSSRLGSYEQYF. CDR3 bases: TGTGCCAGCAGCTCTAGACTAGGGTCCTACGAGCAGTACTTC.

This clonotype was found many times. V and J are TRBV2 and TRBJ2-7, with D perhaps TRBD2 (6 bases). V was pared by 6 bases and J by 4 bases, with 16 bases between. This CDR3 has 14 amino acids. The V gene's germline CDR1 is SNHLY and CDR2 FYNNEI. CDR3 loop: CASRTRETSYEQYF. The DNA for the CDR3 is TGTGCCAGCAGGACACGGGAGACCTCTTACGAGCAGTACTTC.

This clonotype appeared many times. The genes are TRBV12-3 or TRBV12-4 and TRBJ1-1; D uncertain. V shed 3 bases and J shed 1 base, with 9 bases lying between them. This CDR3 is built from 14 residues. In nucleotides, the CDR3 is TGTGCCAGCAGTTTCGACGGAACGAACACTGAAGCTTTCTTT. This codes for CASSFDGTNTEAFF.

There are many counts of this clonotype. The CDR3 region is CASSSGPRNTEAFF. CDR3 bases: TGCGCCAGCAGCTCGGGTCCCCGGAACACTGAAGCTTTCTTT. This chain links TRBV5-1 with TRBJ1-1; no definite D call. This CDR3 comprises 14 residues. Germline CDR1 SGHRS, CDR2 YFSETQ. V lost 3 bases to trimming and J lost 1 base, with 10 bases between them.

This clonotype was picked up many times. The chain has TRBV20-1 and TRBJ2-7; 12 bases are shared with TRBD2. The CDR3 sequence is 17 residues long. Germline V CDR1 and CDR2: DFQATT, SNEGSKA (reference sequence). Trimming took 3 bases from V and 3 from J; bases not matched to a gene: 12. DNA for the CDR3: TGCAGTGCTAGGCCTAGCGGGAGGGCCGGGGGCCTCTACGAGCAGTACTTC. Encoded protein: CSARPSGRAGGLYEQYF.

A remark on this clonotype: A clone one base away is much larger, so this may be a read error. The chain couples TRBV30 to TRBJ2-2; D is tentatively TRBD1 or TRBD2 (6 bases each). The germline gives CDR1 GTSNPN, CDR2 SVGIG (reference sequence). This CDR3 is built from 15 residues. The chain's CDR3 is CVWRGWEAGTGELFF. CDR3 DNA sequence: TGTGTCTGGAGGGGGTGGGAGGCCGGCACCGGGGAGCTGTTTTTT.

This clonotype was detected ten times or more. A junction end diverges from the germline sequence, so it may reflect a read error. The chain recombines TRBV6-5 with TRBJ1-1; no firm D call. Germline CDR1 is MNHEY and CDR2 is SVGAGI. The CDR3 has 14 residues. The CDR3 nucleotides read TGTGCCAGCAGTTACTTTTTTCTCCACACAGAAGCTTTCTTT. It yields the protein CASSYFFLHTEAFF.